This paragraph covers one T cell receptor (beta chain) sequence. Its target antigen remains unknown. Qualities for individual bases were not recorded, and no much larger clone is one base off. Other DNA sequences in the sample encode the same CDR3. The data were obtained in a study of control samples from healthy donors and cancer patients (dated by TCRdb to 2020 to 2022). The germline V gene specifies MDHEN as CDR1 and SYDVKM as CDR2. From the cysteine through the phenylalanine, the CDR3 covers 14 amino acids. Of all the DNA, just the CDR3 is kept, 42 bases in frame from base 1. Trimming accounts for 11 bases at V and 2 bases at J, while the number of junction bases matched to no gene is 10. Library preparation employed the immunoSEQ multiplex PCR assay. The table comes from immuneACCESS by way of TCRdb, which keeps in-frame sequences with V and J called. Part of the clones is missing from these tables; in studies checked, under half for an unresolved V gene and the rest for unknown reasons. The sample yields hundreds of thousands of clones; around nine tenths were counted once. More than 6% of the sample goes to the ten largest clones.

The specimen sequenced was PBMCs. The chain uses TRBV28 and TRBJ2-7; a stretch of 9 junction bases matches TRBD2. This clonotype was obtained from a man between 40 and 49 years old with head and neck cancer. The CDR3 in this case is CASSLSGGAYEQYF. The DNA reads TGTGCCTCCTCCCTTAGCGGGGGCGCCTACGAGCAGTACTTC.